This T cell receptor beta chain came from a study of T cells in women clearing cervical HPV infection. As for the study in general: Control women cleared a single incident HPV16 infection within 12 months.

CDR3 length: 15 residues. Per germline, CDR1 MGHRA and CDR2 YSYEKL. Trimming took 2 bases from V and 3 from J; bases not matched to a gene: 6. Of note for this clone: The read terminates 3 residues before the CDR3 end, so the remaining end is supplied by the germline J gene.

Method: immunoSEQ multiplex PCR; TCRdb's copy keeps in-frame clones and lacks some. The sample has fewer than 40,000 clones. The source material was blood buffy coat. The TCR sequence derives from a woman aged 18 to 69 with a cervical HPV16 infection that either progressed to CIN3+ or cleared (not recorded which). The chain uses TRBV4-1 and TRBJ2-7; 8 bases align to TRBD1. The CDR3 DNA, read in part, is TGCGCCAGCAGCCAACGGACAGGGAGCTACTACGAG. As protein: CASSQRTGSYYE. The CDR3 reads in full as CASSQRTGSYYEQYF.